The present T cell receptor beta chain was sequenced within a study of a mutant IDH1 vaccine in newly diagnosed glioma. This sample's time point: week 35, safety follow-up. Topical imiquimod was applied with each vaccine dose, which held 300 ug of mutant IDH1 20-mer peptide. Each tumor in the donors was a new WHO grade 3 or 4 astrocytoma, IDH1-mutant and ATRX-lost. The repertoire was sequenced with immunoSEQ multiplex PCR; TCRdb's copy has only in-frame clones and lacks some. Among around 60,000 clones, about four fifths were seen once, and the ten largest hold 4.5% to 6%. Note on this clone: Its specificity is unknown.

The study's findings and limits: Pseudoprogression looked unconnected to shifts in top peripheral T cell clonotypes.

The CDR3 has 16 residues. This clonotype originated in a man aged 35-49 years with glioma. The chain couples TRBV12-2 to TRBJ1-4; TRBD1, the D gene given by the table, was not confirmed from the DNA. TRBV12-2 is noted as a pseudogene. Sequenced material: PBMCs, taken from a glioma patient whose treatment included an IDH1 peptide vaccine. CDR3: CASRGRGTVRKEKLFF. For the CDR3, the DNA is TGTGCAAGTCGCGGCCGAGGGACAGTTCGCAAGGAAAAACTGTTTTTT.